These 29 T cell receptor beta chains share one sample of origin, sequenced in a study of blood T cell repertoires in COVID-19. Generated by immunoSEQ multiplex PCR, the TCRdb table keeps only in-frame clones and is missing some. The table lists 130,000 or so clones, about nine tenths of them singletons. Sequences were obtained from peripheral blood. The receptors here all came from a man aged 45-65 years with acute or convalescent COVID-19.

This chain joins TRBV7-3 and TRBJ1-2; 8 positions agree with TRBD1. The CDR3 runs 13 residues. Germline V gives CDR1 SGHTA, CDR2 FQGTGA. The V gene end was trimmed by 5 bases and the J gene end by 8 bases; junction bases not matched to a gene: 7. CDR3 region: CASSDRQGNGYTF. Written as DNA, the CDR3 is TGTGCCAGCAGCGACCGACAGGGGAACGGCTACACCTTC.

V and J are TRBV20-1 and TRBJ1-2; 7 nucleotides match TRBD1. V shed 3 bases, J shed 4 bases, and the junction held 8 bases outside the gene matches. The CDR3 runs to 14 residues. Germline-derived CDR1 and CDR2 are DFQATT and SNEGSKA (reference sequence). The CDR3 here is CSASVGGFGYGYTF. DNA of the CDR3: TGCAGTGCTAGTGTAGGGGGCTTTGGCTATGGCTACACCTTC.

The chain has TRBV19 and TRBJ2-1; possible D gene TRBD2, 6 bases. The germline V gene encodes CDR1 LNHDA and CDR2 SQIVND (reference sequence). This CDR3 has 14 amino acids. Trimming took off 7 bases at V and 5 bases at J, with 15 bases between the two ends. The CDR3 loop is CASTVLGGDNEQFF. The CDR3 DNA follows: TGTGCCAGTACCGTTCTCGGGGGTGACAATGAGCAGTTCTTC.

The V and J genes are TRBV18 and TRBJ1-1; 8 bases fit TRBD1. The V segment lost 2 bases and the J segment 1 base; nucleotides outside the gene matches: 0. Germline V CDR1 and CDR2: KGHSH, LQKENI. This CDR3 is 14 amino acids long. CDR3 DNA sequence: TGTGCCAGCTCACCAGGGACAGGGAACACTGAAGCTTTCTTT. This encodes CASSPGTGNTEAFF.

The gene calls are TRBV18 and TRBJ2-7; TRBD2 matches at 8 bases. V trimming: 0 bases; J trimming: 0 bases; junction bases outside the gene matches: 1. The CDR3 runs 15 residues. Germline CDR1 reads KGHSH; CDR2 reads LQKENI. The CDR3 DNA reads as TGTGCCAGCTCACCACCAGCGGGAGTCTCCTACGAGCAGTACTTC. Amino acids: CASSPPAGVSYEQYF.

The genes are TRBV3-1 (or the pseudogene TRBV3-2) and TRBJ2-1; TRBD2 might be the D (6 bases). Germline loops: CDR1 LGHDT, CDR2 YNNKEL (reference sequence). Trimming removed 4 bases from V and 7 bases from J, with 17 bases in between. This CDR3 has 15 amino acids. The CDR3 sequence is CASSPVGSGRNEQFF. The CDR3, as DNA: TGTGCCAGCAGCCCCGTAGGTAGCGGTCGGAATGAGCAGTTCTTC.

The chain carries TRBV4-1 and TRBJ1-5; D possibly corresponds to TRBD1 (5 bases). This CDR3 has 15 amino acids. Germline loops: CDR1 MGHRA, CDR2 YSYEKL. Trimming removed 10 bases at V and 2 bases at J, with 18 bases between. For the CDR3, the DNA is TGCGCCACCCAGCTCGGGGGTTTAGGCAATCAGCCCCAGCATTTT. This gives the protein CATQLGGLGNQPQHF.

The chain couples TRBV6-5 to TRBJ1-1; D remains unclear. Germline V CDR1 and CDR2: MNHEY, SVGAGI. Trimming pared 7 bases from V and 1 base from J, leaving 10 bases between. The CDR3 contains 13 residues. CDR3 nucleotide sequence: TGTGCCAGCAAATCTATTTCGAACACTGAAGCTTTCTTT. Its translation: CASKSISNTEAFF.

CDR3: CAWSAGYEQFF. DNA of the CDR3: TGTGCCTGGAGTGCCGGTTATGAGCAGTTCTTC. The chain couples TRBV30 to TRBJ2-1; D call uncertain. CDR1 is GTSNPN and CDR2 is SVGIG in the germline V gene (reference sequence). This CDR3 is built from 11 residues. V was clipped by 1 base and J by 8 bases, with 6 bases between them.

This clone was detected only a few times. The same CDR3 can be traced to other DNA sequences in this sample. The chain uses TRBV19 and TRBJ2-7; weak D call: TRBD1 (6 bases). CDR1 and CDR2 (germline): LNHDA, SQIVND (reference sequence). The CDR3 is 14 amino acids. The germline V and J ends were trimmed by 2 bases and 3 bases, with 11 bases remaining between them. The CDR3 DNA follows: TGTGCCAGTAGTATATCAGGGGAAAGCTACGAGCAGTACTTC. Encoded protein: CASSISGESYEQYF.

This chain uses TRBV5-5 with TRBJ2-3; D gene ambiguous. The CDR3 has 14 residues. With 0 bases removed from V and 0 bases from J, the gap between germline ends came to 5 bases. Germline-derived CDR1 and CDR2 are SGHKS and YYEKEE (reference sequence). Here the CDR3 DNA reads TGTGCCAGCAGCTTGGCGTCGAGCACAGATACGCAGTATTTT. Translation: CASSLASSTDTQYF.

The CDR3 bases are TGCAGTCCCAAAGGACAGACCGAGCAGTACTTC. It translates to CSPKGQTEQYF. The J gene is TRBJ2-7, the V gene TRBV20-1; the D gene is possibly TRBD1 (6 bases). V was clipped by 8 bases and J by 6 bases, with 14 bases between them. CDR1 DFQATT and CDR2 SNEGSKA come from the germline V gene (reference sequence). The CDR3 extends over 11 amino acids.

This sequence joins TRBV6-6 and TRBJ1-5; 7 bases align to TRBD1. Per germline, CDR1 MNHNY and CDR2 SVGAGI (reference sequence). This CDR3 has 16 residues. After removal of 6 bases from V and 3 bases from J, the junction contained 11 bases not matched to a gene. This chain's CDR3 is CASRPHRDSLNQPQHF. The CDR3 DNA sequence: TGTGCCAGCAGACCCCACCGGGACAGCCTCAATCAGCCCCAGCATTTT.

The CDR3 DNA reads as TGCGCCAGCACCCGAGAGACAGTTTTGAACACTGAAGCTTTCTTT. This gives the protein CASTRETVLNTEAFF. The chain employs TRBV10-1 and TRBJ1-1, with D tentatively TRBD1 (5 bases). Trimming cost V 7 bases and J 0 bases, with 15 bases left between them. CDR3 length equals 15 residues. Germline-derived CDR1 and CDR2 are WNHNN and SYGVQD (reference sequence).

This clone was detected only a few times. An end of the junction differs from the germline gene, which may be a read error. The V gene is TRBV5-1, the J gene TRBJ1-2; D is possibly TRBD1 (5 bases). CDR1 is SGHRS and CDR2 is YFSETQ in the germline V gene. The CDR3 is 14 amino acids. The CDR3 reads CASSLGGGEDGYTF. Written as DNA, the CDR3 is TGCGCCAGCAGTTTGGGCGGGGGAGAGGATGGCTACACCTTC.

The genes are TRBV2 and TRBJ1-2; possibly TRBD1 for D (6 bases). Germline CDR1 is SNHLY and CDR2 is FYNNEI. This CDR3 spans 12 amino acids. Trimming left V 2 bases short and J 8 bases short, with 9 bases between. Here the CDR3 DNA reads TGTGCCAGCAGTGAAAATGGGGGCGGCTACACCTTC. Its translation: CASSENGGGYTF.

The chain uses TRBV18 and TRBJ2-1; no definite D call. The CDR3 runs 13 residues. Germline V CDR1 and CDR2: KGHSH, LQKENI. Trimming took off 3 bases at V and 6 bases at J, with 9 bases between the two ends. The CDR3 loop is CASSPGYLNEQFF. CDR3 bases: TGTGCCAGCTCACCCGGTTATCTCAATGAGCAGTTCTTC.

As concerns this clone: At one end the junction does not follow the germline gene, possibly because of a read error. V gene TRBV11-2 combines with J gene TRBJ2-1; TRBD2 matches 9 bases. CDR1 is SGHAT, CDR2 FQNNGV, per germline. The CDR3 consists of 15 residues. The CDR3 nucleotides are TGTGCCAGCAGCCTAGATAGCGGGAGTTGGAATGAGCAGTTCTTC. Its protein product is CASSLDSGSWNEQFF.

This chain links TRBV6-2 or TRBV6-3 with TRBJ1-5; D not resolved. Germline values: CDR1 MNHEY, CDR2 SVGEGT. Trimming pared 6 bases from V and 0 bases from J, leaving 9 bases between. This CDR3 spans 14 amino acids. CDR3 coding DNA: TGTGCCAGCAGCTCTCTTTATAGCAATCAGCCCCAGCATTTT. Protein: CASSSLYSNQPQHF.

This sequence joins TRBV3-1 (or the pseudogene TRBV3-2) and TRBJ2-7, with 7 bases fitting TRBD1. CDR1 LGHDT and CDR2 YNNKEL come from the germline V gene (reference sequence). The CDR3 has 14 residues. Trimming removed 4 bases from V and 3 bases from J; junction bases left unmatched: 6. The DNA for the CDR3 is TGTGCCAGCAGCCTTAAGGGACAGATCTACGAGCAGTACTTC. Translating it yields CASSLKGQIYEQYF.

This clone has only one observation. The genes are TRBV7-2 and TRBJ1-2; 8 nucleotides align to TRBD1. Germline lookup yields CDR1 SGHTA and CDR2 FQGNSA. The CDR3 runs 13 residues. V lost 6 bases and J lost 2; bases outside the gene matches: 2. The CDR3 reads CASRRTGNYGYTF. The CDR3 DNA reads TGTGCCAGCAGACGGACAGGGAACTATGGCTACACCTTC.

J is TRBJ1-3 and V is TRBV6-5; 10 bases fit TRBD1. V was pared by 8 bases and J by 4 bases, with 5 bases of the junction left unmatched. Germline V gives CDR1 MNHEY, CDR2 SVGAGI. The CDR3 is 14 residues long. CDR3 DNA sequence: TGTGCCAGCTCCGGGACAGGGGCAGGAAACACCATATATTTT. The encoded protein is CASSGTGAGNTIYF.

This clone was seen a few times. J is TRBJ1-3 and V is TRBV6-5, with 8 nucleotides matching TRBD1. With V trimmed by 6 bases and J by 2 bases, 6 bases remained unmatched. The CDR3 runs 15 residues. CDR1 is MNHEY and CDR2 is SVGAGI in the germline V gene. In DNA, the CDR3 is TGTGCCAGCAGACAAACAGGGGGACCTGGAAACACCATATATTTT. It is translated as CASRQTGGPGNTIYF.

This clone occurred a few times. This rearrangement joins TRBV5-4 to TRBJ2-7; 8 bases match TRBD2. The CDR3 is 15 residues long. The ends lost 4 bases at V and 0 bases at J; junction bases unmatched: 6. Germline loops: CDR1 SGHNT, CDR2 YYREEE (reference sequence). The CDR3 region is CASSPRGGSSYEQYF. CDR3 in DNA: TGTGCCAGCAGCCCCCGGGGGGGGAGCTCCTACGAGCAGTACTTC.

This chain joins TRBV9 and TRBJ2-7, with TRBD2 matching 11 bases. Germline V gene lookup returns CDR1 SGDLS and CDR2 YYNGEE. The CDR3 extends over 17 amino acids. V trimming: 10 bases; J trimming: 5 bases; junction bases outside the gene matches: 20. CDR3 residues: CASRRWGTSGPYHEQYF. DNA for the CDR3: TGTGCCTCTCGTAGATGGGGGACTAGCGGTCCCTACCACGAGCAGTACTTC.

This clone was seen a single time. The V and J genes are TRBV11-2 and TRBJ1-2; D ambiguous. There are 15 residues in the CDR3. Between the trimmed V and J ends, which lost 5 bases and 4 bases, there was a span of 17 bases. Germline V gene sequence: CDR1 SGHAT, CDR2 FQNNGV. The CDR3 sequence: CASSLGPSGSYGYTF. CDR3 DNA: TGTGCCAGCAGCCTGGGCCCCTCTGGTAGCTATGGCTACACCTTC.

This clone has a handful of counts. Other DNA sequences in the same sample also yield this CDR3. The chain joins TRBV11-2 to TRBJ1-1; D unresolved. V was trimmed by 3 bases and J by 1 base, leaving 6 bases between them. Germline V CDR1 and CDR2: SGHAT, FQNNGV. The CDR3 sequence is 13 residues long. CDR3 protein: CASSFSTNTEAFF. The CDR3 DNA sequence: TGTGCCAGCAGCTTTAGCACGAACACTGAAGCTTTCTTT.

CDR3 in DNA: TGTGCCAGCTCCCCCGACAGGGTGAATGAAAAACTGTTTTTT. It specifies CASSPDRVNEKLFF. V gene TRBV18 combines with J gene TRBJ1-4, with 7 bases identical to TRBD1. This CDR3 is 14 amino acids long. Germline CDR1 KGHSH, CDR2 LQKENI. V lost 6 bases and J lost 5; bases outside the gene matches: 6.

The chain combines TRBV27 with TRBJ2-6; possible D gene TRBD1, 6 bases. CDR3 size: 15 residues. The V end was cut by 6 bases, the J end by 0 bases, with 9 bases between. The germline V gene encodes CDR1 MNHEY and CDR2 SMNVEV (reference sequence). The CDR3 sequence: CASRNRASGANVLTF. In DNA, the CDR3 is TGTGCCAGCAGGAACAGGGCCTCTGGGGCCAACGTCCTGACTTTC.